This TCR beta chain was recovered during a study of beta chain features in type 1 diabetes. Study-level background: Healthy donors and patients had similar age, gender and cell yields. General study points: A definitive answer on HLA type influencing TCRB rearrangement was not reached here. Junctions at VDJ sites from type 1 diabetes patients had fewer insertions and more deletions.

What was sequenced were expressed TCRB transcripts, since all of the isolated RNA had been reverse transcribed. This table comes from immunoSEQ multiplex PCR, and its TCRdb copy is limited to in-frame clones, with some not included. The sample holds 350,000 to 450,000 clones, approximately 15% seen once. Between the trimmed V and J ends, which lost 3 bases and 9 bases, there was a span of 10 bases. This CDR3 contains 11 residues. CDR1 DFQATT and CDR2 SNEGSKA come from the germline V gene (reference sequence). Remarks on this clone: Antigen unknown.

A single heparinised draw of about 100 mL on average was taken per donor. The origin of this receptor is a young woman in good health. V gene TRBV20-1 combines with J gene TRBJ2-3, with D hard to call. Sequencing was carried out using naive CD4+ T cells from blood. CDR3 region: CSASTGSTQYF. CDR3 sequence (DNA): TGCAGTGCTAGTACCGGTAGCACGCAGTATTTT.